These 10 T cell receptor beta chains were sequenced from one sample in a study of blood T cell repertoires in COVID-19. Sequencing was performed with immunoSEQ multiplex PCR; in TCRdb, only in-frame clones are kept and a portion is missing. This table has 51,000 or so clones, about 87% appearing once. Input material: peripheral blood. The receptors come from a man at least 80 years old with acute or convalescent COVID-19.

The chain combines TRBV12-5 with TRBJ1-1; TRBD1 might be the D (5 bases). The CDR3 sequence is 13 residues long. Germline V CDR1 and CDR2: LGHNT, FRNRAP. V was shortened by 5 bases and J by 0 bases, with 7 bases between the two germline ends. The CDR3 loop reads CASGLGVNTEAFF. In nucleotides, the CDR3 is TGTGCTAGTGGTCTAGGGGTGAACACTGAAGCTTTCTTT.

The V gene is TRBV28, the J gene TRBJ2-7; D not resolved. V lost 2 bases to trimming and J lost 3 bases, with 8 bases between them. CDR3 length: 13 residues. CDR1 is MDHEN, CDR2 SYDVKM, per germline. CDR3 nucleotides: TGTGCCAGCAGTTTACCCCTTTACTACGAGCAGTACTTC. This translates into CASSLPLYYEQYF.

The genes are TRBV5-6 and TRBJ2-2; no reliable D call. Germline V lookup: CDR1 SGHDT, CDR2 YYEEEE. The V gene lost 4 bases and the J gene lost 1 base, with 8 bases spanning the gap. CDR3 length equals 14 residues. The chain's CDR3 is CASSHTVNTGELFF. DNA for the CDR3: TGTGCCAGCAGCCACACAGTGAACACCGGGGAGCTGTTTTTT.

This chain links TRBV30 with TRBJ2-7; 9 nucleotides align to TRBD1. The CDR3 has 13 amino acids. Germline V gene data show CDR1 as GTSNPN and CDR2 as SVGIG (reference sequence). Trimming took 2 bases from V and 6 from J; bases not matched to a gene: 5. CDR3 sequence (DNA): TGTGCCTGGAGTTGGGGACAGGGCTCCGAGCAGTACTTC. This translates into CAWSWGQGSEQYF.

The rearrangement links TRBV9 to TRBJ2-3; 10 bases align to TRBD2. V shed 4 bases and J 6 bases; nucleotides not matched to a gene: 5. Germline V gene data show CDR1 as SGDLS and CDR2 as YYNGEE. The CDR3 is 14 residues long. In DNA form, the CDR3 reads TGTGCCAGCAGCCTAGCGGGGGACGAGGATACGCAGTATTTT. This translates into CASSLAGDEDTQYF. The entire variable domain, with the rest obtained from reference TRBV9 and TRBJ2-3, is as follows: DSGVTQTPKHLITATGQRVTLRCSPRSGDLSVYWYQQSLDQGLQFLIQYYNGEERAKGNILERFSAQQFPDLHSELNLSSLELGDSALYFCASSLAGDEDTQYFGPGTRLTVL.

CDR3 residues: CASSLGTGDQETQYF. CDR3 DNA sequence: TGTGCCAGCAGCCTGGGGACAGGGGACCAAGAGACCCAGTACTTC. This rearrangement joins TRBV9 to TRBJ2-5; TRBD1 aligns across 10 bases. Germline V gene lookup returns CDR1 SGDLS and CDR2 YYNGEE. Losses at the gene ends were 4 bases for V and 0 bases for J; bases not matched to a gene: 3. The length of the CDR3 is 15 residues.

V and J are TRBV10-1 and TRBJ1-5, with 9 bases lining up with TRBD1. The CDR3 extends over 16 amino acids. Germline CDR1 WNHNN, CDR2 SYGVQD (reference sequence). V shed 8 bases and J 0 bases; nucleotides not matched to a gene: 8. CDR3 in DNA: TGCGCCAGCTGGGGGACAGGGCAGAATAGCAATCAGCCCCAGCATTTT. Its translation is CASWGTGQNSNQPQHF.

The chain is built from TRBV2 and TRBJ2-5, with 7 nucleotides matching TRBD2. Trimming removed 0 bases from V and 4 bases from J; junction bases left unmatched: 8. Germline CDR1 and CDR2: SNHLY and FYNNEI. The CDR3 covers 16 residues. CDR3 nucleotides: TGTGCCAGCAGTGAAGCGGTACTAGCGCCGGGAGAGACCCAGTACTTC. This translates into CASSEAVLAPGETQYF.

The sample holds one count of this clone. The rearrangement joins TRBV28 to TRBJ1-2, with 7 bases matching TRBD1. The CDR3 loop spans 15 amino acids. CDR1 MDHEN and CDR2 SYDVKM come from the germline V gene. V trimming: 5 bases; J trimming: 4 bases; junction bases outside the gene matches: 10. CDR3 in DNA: TGTGCCAGCAGTCGGGGACAGTCTCTCAGCTATGGCTACACCTTC. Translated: CASSRGQSLSYGYTF.

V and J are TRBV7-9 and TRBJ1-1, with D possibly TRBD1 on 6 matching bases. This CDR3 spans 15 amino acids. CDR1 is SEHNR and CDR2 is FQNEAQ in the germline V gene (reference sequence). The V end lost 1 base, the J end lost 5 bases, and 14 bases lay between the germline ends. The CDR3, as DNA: TGTGCCAGCAGCTTAGTACCACAGGGCAGGACTGAAGCTTTCTTT. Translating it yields CASSLVPQGRTEAFF.